These 21 T cell receptor beta chains came from one sample sequenced in a study of cytomegalovirus exposure and HLA in healthy donors. Primers: 60 Vbeta forward and 13 Jbeta reverse. The method was immunoSEQ multiplex PCR; TCRdb's version includes in-frame clones alone and lacks a portion of them. Among about 130,000 clones listed, roughly 80% were seen once. Sequencing was performed on PBMCs. Receptors originate from a man younger than 35 in good health and CMV-seropositive.

The count of this clone is one. CDR3 nucleotide sequence: TGTGCCAGCAGTTACGTGGGGGCCGCTAACACTGAAGCTTTCTTT. It specifies CASSYVGAANTEAFF. The V and J genes are TRBV6-6 and TRBJ1-1; a weak D match, TRBD1 (6 bases). This CDR3 has 15 amino acids. Germline V lookup: CDR1 MNHNY, CDR2 SVGAGI (reference sequence). V was clipped by 2 bases and J by 2 bases, with 12 bases between them.

Details on this clone: One junction end disagrees with the germline gene, perhaps due to a read error. The J gene is TRBJ1-5, the V gene TRBV6-1; D is unclear. CDR1 and CDR2 (germline): MNHNS, SASEGT. The CDR3 length is 16 residues. CDR3 in DNA: TGTGCCAGCAGTGAAGCGAGGCAGCTTAGCGATCAGCCCCAGCATTTT. This translates into CASSEARQLSDQPQHF.

V usage is TRBV9 and J usage is TRBJ2-7; D remains ambiguous. Trimming removed 0 bases at V and 1 base at J, with 11 bases between. The CDR3 contains 15 residues. In germline, CDR1 is SGDLS, CDR2 YYNGEE. DNA for the CDR3: TGTGCCAGCAGCGTAGGAGGTCCTGGGTCCTACGAGCAGTACTTC. Translated, it gives CASSVGGPGSYEQYF.

Only one count was recorded for this clone. The chain carries TRBV9 and TRBJ2-2; TRBD2 agrees at 9 bases. This CDR3 has 16 amino acids. Germline V CDR1 and CDR2: SGDLS, YYNGEE. V was pared by 0 bases and J by 4 bases, with 4 bases of the junction left unmatched. The CDR3 protein is CASSVVSGGITGELFF. The CDR3 region has the DNA TGTGCCAGCAGCGTAGTAAGCGGGGGGATCACCGGGGAGCTGTTTTTT.

The sample holds a few counts of this clone. The rearrangement joins TRBV4-1 to TRBJ1-4; possible D gene TRBD1, 5 bases. In germline, CDR1 is MGHRA, CDR2 YSYEKL. Trimming removed 0 bases at V and 0 bases at J, with 11 bases between. The CDR3 length is 17 residues. CDR3 protein: CASSQDWGLATNEKLFF. The CDR3 coding sequence is TGCGCCAGCAGCCAAGACTGGGGACTTGCAACTAATGAAAAACTGTTTTTT.

The chain joins TRBV6-1 to TRBJ2-1, with 11 nucleotides matching TRBD2. Germline V gene lookup returns CDR1 MNHNS and CDR2 SASEGT. CDR3 length: 16 residues. V shed 3 bases, J shed 8 bases, and the junction held 9 bases outside the gene matches. The CDR3 loop reads CASSEIAGGSFDEQFF. The CDR3 DNA sequence: TGTGCCAGCAGTGAGATAGCGGGGGGGAGTTTCGATGAGCAGTTCTTC.

This chain connects TRBV2 to TRBJ1-4; D possibly corresponds to TRBD1 (5 bases). V was pared by 6 bases and J by 0 bases, with 14 bases between. The germline CDR1 and CDR2 sequences are SNHLY and FYNNEI. The CDR3 is made up of 16 amino acids. The CDR3 loop reads CASRIAGQTTNEKLFF. CDR3 coding DNA: TGTGCCAGCAGGATCGCTGGACAAACAACTAATGAAAAACTGTTTTTT. The variable domain in full, with the rest retrieved from reference TRBV2 and TRBJ1-4, is EPEVTQTPSHQVTQMGQEVILRCVPISNHLYFYWYRQILGQKVEFLVSFYNNEISEKSEIFDDQFSVERPDGSNFTLKIRSTKLEDSAMYFCASRIAGQTTNEKLFFGSGTQLSVL.

This clone was observed at least ten times. V usage is TRBV7-7 and J usage is TRBJ2-7; 8 bases align to TRBD1. The CDR3 spans 14 residues. CDR1 and CDR2 (germline): SSHAT, FNYEAQ (reference sequence). V shed 4 bases, J shed 5 bases, and the junction held 7 bases outside the gene matches. Here the CDR3 DNA reads TGTGCCAGCAGCTCGGACAGGGATGGCGACGAGCAGTACTTC. Amino acids: CASSSDRDGDEQYF.

The J gene is TRBJ2-1, the V gene TRBV28; 12 bases match TRBD2. The CDR3 length is 14 residues. The V segment lost 11 bases and the J segment 10 bases; nucleotides outside the gene matches: 12. In germline, CDR1 is MDHEN, CDR2 SYDVKM. CDR3 amino acids: CALATSGGPGEQFF. The CDR3 DNA reads TGTGCCCTAGCGACTAGCGGGGGTCCCGGGGAGCAGTTCTTC.

V usage is TRBV10-2 and J usage is TRBJ2-1; tentative D call: TRBD2 (6 bases). This CDR3 contains 17 residues. The V gene's germline CDR1 is WSHSY and CDR2 SAAADI. Trimming pared 0 bases from V and 4 bases from J, leaving 16 bases between. CDR3 nucleotide sequence: TGCGCCAGCAGTGAGTCACCAGAGGTGGCGGGATACAATGAGCAGTTCTTC. This gives the protein CASSESPEVAGYNEQFF.

The gene calls are TRBV6-1 and TRBJ2-1, with TRBD1 as a possible D gene (5 bases). Germline V gene sequence: CDR1 MNHNS, CDR2 SASEGT. CDR3 length: 14 amino acids. Trimming pared 3 bases from V and 3 bases from J, leaving 9 bases between. CDR3 bases: TGTGCCAGCAGTGACACGACAGTCTACAATGAGCAGTTCTTC. This codes for CASSDTTVYNEQFF.

The chain links TRBV9 to TRBJ1-1, with 8 bases that match TRBD1. The length of the CDR3 is 13 residues. Trimming at V came to 6 bases and at J to 7 bases, leaving 8 bases not matched to a gene. Germline V gene data show CDR1 as SGDLS and CDR2 as YYNGEE. The CDR3 DNA follows: TGTGCCAGCACACGCATCGGGACAGGTGAAGCTTTCTTT. Translating gives CASTRIGTGEAFF.

The V gene is TRBV15, the J gene TRBJ1-1; 10 nucleotides line up with TRBD1. CDR1 and CDR2 from the germline V gene are LNHNV and YYDKDF (reference sequence). The V segment lost 1 base and the J segment 5 bases; nucleotides outside the gene matches: 7. The CDR3 loop spans 16 amino acids. CDR3 in amino acids: CATSRALTGGDTEAFF. In DNA, the CDR3 is TGTGCCACCAGCAGAGCGTTGACAGGGGGCGATACTGAAGCTTTCTTT.

This clone has only a few counts. The chain combines TRBV5-6 with TRBJ2-7, with 7 bases matching TRBD1. Trimming took 5 bases from V and 5 from J; bases not matched to a gene: 7. In germline, CDR1 is SGHDT, CDR2 YYEEEE. The CDR3 has 13 amino acids. CDR3 sequence: CASRPTGSHEQYF. The CDR3 DNA follows: TGTGCCAGCAGGCCGACAGGGAGCCACGAGCAGTACTTC.

The rearrangement joins TRBV19 to TRBJ2-7; 7 nucleotides agree with TRBD1. CDR1 is LNHDA, CDR2 SQIVND, per germline (reference sequence). The CDR3 has 16 residues. V shed 10 bases and J 4 bases; nucleotides not matched to a gene: 19. CDR3 DNA: TGTGCCACCAGCCTCACCTCCGGGACAGCGTGGTACGAGCAGTACTTC. Amino acid sequence: CATSLTSGTAWYEQYF.

The V and J genes are TRBV4-2 and TRBJ2-7; 7 bases fit TRBD2. The germline V gene encodes CDR1 LGHNA and CDR2 YNFKEQ. CDR3 length: 16 residues. With V trimmed by 0 bases and J by 7 bases, 12 bases remained unmatched. CDR3: CASSQDLQRDQLEQYF. CDR3 sequence (DNA): TGTGCCAGCAGCCAAGATTTACAGCGGGATCAACTAGAGCAGTACTTC.

The chain is built from TRBV4-1 and TRBJ2-4, with 10 bases identical to TRBD1. CDR3 length equals 14 residues. Trimming at V came to 1 base and at J to 9 bases, leaving 3 bases not matched to a gene. The germline CDR1 and CDR2 sequences are MGHRA and YSYEKL. The CDR3 bases are TGCGCCAGCAGCCAAGGGACAGGGGGTACCATTCAGTACTTC. This sequence encodes CASSQGTGGTIQYF.

This chain joins TRBV28 and TRBJ1-6; D not resolved. Between the trimmed V and J ends, which lost 7 bases and 0 bases, there was a span of 10 bases. CDR3 length: 15 amino acids. From germline, CDR1 is MDHEN and CDR2 SYDVKM. As DNA, the CDR3 is TGTGCCAGCATCGCGGGGAGCTCCTATAATTCACCCCTCCACTTT. This encodes CASIAGSSYNSPLHF.

This chain connects TRBV30 to TRBJ1-2; D possibly corresponds to TRBD1 (5 bases). This CDR3 is built from 13 residues. Germline V lookup: CDR1 GTSNPN, CDR2 SVGIG (reference sequence). V was cut by 2 bases and J by 4 bases, with 11 bases left in between. CDR3 region: CAWSTTGVYGYTF. CDR3 coding DNA: TGTGCCTGGAGTACGACGGGGGTCTATGGCTACACCTTC.

There are a few counts of this clone. This specimen includes other DNA sequences encoding the same CDR3. J is TRBJ1-5 and V is TRBV30; 7 bases fit TRBD1. In germline, CDR1 is GTSNPN, CDR2 SVGIG (reference sequence). The CDR3 is 13 residues long. Trimming took 0 bases from V and 4 from J; bases not matched to a gene: 0. Written as DNA, the CDR3 is TGTGCCTGGAGTGTACAGGGGAATCAGCCCCAGCATTTT. It encodes CAWSVQGNQPQHF.

The V and J genes are TRBV29-1 and TRBJ1-5, with D hard to call. V gave up 4 bases and J gave up 2 bases, with 6 bases separating them. The length of the CDR3 is 12 residues. From germline, CDR1 is SQVTM and CDR2 ANQGSEA. This chain's CDR3 is CSVGQGNQPQHF. The CDR3 DNA reads TGCAGCGTTGGGCAGGGCAATCAGCCCCAGCATTTT.